Reported below is one T cell receptor beta chain. Antigen unknown. The sample is drawn from a study of CD8 T cells in ankylosing spondylitis. The study's findings and limits: It appeared that ankylosing spondylitis blood was characterized by a TCR beta motif of several highly homologous variants.

One entry per CDR3 protein, called by TCRdb with MiXCR from the 5' RACE reads. Seen here are around 390,000 distinct CDR3 sequences, more than 20% observed once, and the top ten hold around 17%. The TCR was taken from a male donor with ankylosing spondylitis. The sample comprised blood, either unsorted or a sorted T cell fraction (not recorded which).

As DNA, the CDR3 is TGTGCCAGCAGCCCACGGACGGCAACCTATGGCTACACCTTC. Translation: CASSPRTATYGYTF. This rearrangement joins TRBV7-8 to TRBJ1-2; D not resolved. Looked up from germline, CDR1 is SGHVS and CDR2 is FQNEAQ. The CDR3 length is 14 residues. Trimming took off 5 bases at V and 4 bases at J, with 14 bases between the two ends.